This T cell receptor (beta chain) was recorded in a study of blood T cell repertoires in COVID-19. About the research overall: Acute and convalescent COVID-19 specimens originated in the United States, Italy and Spain. In each case, the material was cDNA or gDNA derived from T cells, B-cell-depleted T cells, or PBMCs.

Original analysis: Amplified reference gene primers provided the basis for estimating nucleated cell counts. This table comes from immunoSEQ multiplex PCR, and its TCRdb copy is limited to in-frame clones, with some not included. That table is the source of V, J and clone size, and D and trimming were worked out from the DNA. The sample carries under 130,000 clones, over 75% recorded once. V dropped 6 bases and J dropped 3; count of bases not matched to a gene: 12. The CDR3 consists of 17 residues. Sample: peripheral blood. The genes are TRBV23-1 and TRBJ2-1; 9 nucleotides agree with TRBD1. TRBV23-1 is an open reading frame, and its role is uncertain. This receptor was obtained from a man aged 50 or older with acute or convalescent COVID-19. CDR3 in amino acids: CASSRDRASALYNEQFF. The CDR3 DNA follows: TGCGCCAGCAGCCGGGACAGGGCGTCGGCTCTCTACAATGAGCAGTTCTTC.